This is a list of T cell receptor beta chains from one sample in a study of blood T cells in healthy people across ages. Each CDR3 protein gets one entry after TCRdb re-called the 5' RACE reads with MiXCR. The sample lists around 1,700,000 distinct CDR3 sequences; 28% were seen once. The sample was blood. All receptors derive from a woman aged 25 to 39 in good health. Each CDR3 is given with its conserved first and last residue. The order of the fields is D gene, J gene, clone size, V gene, CDR3 DNA, CDR3 protein. The D gene is left open where the match is weak. Clone size is stated in some rows and not others, as once, few, many or a class when expanded.

d_call: -; j_call: TRBJ2-1; clone_size: few; v_call: TRBV12-5; cdr3_nt: TGTGCTAGTGGTTCCGGACAGTACAATGAGCAGTTCTTC; cdr3_aa: CASGSGQYNEQFF
d_call: -; j_call: TRBJ1-3; clone_size: -; v_call: TRBV20-1; cdr3_nt: TGCAGTGCTAGGACCTGGGGGGCTGGAAACACCATATATTTT; cdr3_aa: CSARTWGAGNTIYF
d_call: -; j_call: TRBJ2-1; clone_size: few; v_call: TRBV20-1; cdr3_nt: TGCAGTGCTAGCGGATGGCGGGACAGTCACAATGAGCAGTTCTTC; cdr3_aa: CSASGWRDSHNEQFF
d_call: TRBD2; j_call: TRBJ2-3; clone_size: few; v_call: TRBV20-1; cdr3_nt: TGCAGTGCACCCAAAGAGGGACTAGACACAGATACGCAGTATTTT; cdr3_aa: CSAPKEGLDTDTQYF
d_call: TRBD2; j_call: TRBJ2-2; clone_size: few; v_call: TRBV29-1; cdr3_nt: TGCAGCGTAACTAGCGGGGGGCTCACCGGGGAGCTGTTTTTT; cdr3_aa: CSVTSGGLTGELFF
d_call: -; j_call: TRBJ2-6; clone_size: few; v_call: TRBV20-1; cdr3_nt: TGCAGTGCTAGAGATCACGGGGCGCTGGGGGCCAACGTCCTGACTTTC; cdr3_aa: CSARDHGALGANVLTF
d_call: TRBD1; j_call: TRBJ1-6; clone_size: -; v_call: TRBV20-1; cdr3_nt: TGCAGTGTCCCGAGGGGGCCCTTGACGAATTCACCCCTCCACTTT; cdr3_aa: CSVPRGPLTNSPLHF
d_call: -; j_call: TRBJ2-4; clone_size: few; v_call: TRBV12-3/TRBV12-4; cdr3_nt: TGTGCCAGCAGGACGGGACCAAACATTCAGTACTTC; cdr3_aa: CASRTGPNIQYF
d_call: TRBD1; j_call: TRBJ2-7; clone_size: -; v_call: TRBV20-1; cdr3_nt: TGCAGTGCTAGAGATCCCGGGACAGGGATCCACGAGCAGTACTTC; cdr3_aa: CSARDPGTGIHEQYF
d_call: -; j_call: TRBJ2-5; clone_size: few; v_call: TRBV3-1; cdr3_nt: TGTGCCAGCAGTTATAGCGAGGAGAAGCAGTACTTC; cdr3_aa: CASSYSEEKQYF
d_call: -; j_call: TRBJ1-1; clone_size: few; v_call: TRBV5-1; cdr3_nt: TGCGCCAGCAGCTTGCCCAGGGACACTGAAGCTTTCTTT; cdr3_aa: CASSLPRDTEAFF
d_call: -; j_call: TRBJ2-1; clone_size: few; v_call: TRBV15; cdr3_nt: TGTGCCACCAGCAGAGGGGAAATCAATGAGCAGTTCTTC; cdr3_aa: CATSRGEINEQFF
d_call: -; j_call: TRBJ1-1; clone_size: -; v_call: TRBV29-1; cdr3_nt: TGCAGCGTTGAAGAAAGAGCGGGAGTCTCTGAAGCTTTCTTT; cdr3_aa: CSVEERAGVSEAFF
d_call: -; j_call: TRBJ2-5; clone_size: few; v_call: TRBV5-5; cdr3_nt: TGTGCCAGCAGCTTGCCCTCCGGGTCCCAAGAGACCCAGTACTTC; cdr3_aa: CASSLPSGSQETQYF
d_call: TRBD1; j_call: TRBJ2-5; clone_size: -; v_call: TRBV5-1; cdr3_nt: TGCGCCAGCAGCTCCGGACAGGTCCGAGAGACCCAGTACTTC; cdr3_aa: CASSSGQVRETQYF
d_call: -; j_call: TRBJ1-2; clone_size: few; v_call: TRBV12-3/TRBV12-4; cdr3_nt: TGTGCCAGCACCGCGGCGGGGGTAGGCTACACCTTC; cdr3_aa: CASTAAGVGYTF
d_call: -; j_call: TRBJ2-2; clone_size: -; v_call: TRBV12-3/TRBV12-4; cdr3_nt: TGTGCCAGCAGTTTAGCATTTAGTCACACCGGGGAGCTGTTTTTT; cdr3_aa: CASSLAFSHTGELFF
d_call: -; j_call: TRBJ2-7; clone_size: -; v_call: TRBV12-3/TRBV12-4; cdr3_nt: TGTGCCAGCAGTCAAACAGGACTCTCCTACGAGCAGTACTTC; cdr3_aa: CASSQTGLSYEQYF
d_call: -; j_call: TRBJ1-1; clone_size: -; v_call: TRBV3-1; cdr3_nt: TGTGCCAGCAGCCCCGCCGGGGGAGCGAACACTGAAGCTTTCTTT; cdr3_aa: CASSPAGGANTEAFF
d_call: -; j_call: TRBJ1-6; clone_size: -; v_call: TRBV7-2; cdr3_nt: TGTGCCAGCAGCTTTCAGAATTCACCCCTCCACTTT; cdr3_aa: CASSFQNSPLHF
d_call: TRBD2; j_call: TRBJ2-7; clone_size: many; v_call: TRBV20-1; cdr3_nt: TGCAGTGCTGGAGATCTGGCGGGAGGGTTCCACGAGCAGTACTTC; cdr3_aa: CSAGDLAGGFHEQYF